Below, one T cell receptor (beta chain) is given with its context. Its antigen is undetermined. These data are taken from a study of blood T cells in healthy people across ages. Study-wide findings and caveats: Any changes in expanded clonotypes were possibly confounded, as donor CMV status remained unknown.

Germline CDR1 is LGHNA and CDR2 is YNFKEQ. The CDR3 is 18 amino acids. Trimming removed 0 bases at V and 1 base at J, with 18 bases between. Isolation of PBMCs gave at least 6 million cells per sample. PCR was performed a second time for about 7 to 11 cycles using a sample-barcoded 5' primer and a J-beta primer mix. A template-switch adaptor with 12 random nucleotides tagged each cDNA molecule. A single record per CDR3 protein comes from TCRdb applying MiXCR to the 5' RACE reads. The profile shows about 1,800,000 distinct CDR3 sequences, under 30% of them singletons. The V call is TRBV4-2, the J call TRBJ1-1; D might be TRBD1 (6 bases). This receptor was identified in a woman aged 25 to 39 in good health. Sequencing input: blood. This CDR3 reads CASSQEVGQSLGNTEAFF. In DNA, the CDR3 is TGTGCCAGCAGCCAAGAAGTGGGACAAAGCTTGGGGAACACTGAAGCTTTCTTT.